This entry concerns a single T cell receptor (beta chain). Its specificity is not known. CDR1 and CDR2 (germline): SGHDT, YYEEEE. V dropped 4 bases and J dropped 4 bases, with 15 bases sitting between them. CDR3 length: 15 amino acids. With autoimmune disease history or systemic immunosuppression, patients were excluded. The repertoire was sequenced with immunoSEQ multiplex PCR; TCRdb's copy has only in-frame clones and lacks some. The sample shows 50,000 to 65,000 clones, around 89% of them seen only once. The data belong to a study of OX40 agonist ivuxolimab in advanced cancers. About the study: A partial response was reached by three patients: one with hepatocellular carcinoma and two with cutaneous melanoma.

Regarding the study as a whole: The study observed clonal expansion of CD4+ and CD8+ blood T cells by week 6 at 0.1 to 3.0 mg/kg.

This chain joins TRBV5-6 and TRBJ1-5, with D maybe TRBD1 (6 bases). The sequences come from CD4+ or CD8+ T cells sorted from blood, collected in a trial of the OX40 agonist ivuxolimab. This clonotype originated in an adult with an advanced solid tumor such as melanoma, head and neck, liver or kidney cancer. The CDR3 loop reads CASSPSGQRNQPQHF. The CDR3 coding sequence is TGTGCCAGCAGCCCATCTGGACAGAGAAATCAGCCCCAGCATTTT.